This T cell receptor beta chain was captured by sequencing in a study of T cell repertoires in cytomegalovirus infection. TCRdb independently ran MiXCR on the reads; one entry per CDR3 protein. The sample includes 60,000 to 75,000 distinct CDR3 sequences, approximately 3.6% of them seen just once. This clonotype was seen at least ten times. CDR3 length: 15 residues. Germline lookup yields CDR1 SGHVS and CDR2 FQNEAQ. J was trimmed by 5 bases and V by 5 bases; bases with no gene match: 11. The clonotype comes from a human donor in good health (CMV status not recorded). Some clones in this sample may be carry-over from other donors' samples. The specimen was PBMCs. J is TRBJ2-5 and V is TRBV7-8; 7 nucleotides align to TRBD1. The CDR3: CASSPTGLRGETQYF. CDR3 DNA sequence: TGTGCCAGCAGCCCGACAGGGCTTCGAGGGGAGACCCAGTACTTC.